This TCR beta chain was captured by sequencing in a study of blood T cell repertoires in COVID-19. Study in general: Sources were T cells, B-cell-depleted T cells, or PBMCs; the material itself was cDNA or gDNA.

V was trimmed by 5 bases and J by 4 bases, leaving 15 bases between them. The CDR3 runs 14 residues. Germline lookup yields CDR1 MDHEN and CDR2 SYDVKM. Participants' own reports of clinical history determined their cohort assignment. Sequencing used immunoSEQ multiplex PCR; TCRdb keeps in-frame clones, though not all of them. Of about 270,000 clones in the sample, 80% to 90% were seen once. The sequenced sample was PBMCs or T cells enriched from blood (not recorded which). The chain couples TRBV28 to TRBJ2-7, with D perhaps TRBD1 (6 bases). The receptor comes from a woman younger than 35 who had recovered from COVID-19. The CDR3: CASSRGHHPYEQYF. CDR3 coding DNA: TGTGCCAGCAGTCGGGGACATCATCCTTACGAGCAGTACTTC.